This entry features one TCR beta chain sequence. The junction had 4 bases not matched to a gene; V was cut back by 4 bases and J by 6 bases. The CDR3 has 12 amino acids. The germline CDR1 and CDR2 sequences are GTSNPN and SVGIG (reference sequence). TCRdb used MiXCR to reprocess the 5' RACE reads, holding one entry per CDR3 protein. The sample records approximately 570,000 distinct CDR3 sequences, approximately 18% being singletons. This specimen belongs to a study of T-cell memory formation after mild COVID-19. Sequencing was carried out using PBMCs or a T cell subset sorted from them (not recorded which). This sequence joins TRBV30 and TRBJ1-2; 8 positions agree with TRBD1. The clonotype comes from an adult woman who had mild COVID-19 (a few samples of this study predate the infection). Cell type and time point are not known. CDR3 in DNA: TGTGCCTGGACCAGGGGGCTGGATGGCTACACCTTC. Encoded protein: CAWTRGLDGYTF.